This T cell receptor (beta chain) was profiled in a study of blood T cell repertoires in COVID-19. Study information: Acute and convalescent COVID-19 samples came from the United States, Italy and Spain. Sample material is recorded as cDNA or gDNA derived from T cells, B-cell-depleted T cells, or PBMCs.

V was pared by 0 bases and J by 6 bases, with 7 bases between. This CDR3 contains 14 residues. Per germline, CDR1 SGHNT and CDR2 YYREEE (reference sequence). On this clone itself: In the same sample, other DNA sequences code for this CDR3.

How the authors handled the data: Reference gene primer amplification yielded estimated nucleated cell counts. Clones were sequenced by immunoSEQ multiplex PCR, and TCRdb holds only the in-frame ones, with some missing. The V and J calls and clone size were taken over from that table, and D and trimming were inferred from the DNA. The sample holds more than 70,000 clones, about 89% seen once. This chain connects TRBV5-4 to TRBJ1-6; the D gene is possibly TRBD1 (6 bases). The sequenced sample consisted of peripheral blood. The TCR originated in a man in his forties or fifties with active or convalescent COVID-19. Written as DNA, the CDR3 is TGTGCCAGCAGCTTGGAAGGGGGTAATTCACCCCTCCACTTT. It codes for CASSLEGGNSPLHF.